The 20 T cell receptor beta chains below come from one sample, sequenced in a study of kidney transplant recipient with SARS-CoV-2 infection. TCRdb passed the reads through MiXCR, listing each CDR3 protein once. The profile shows 200,000 to 300,000 distinct CDR3 sequences, more than 25% of them singletons. The specimen comprised a blood sample, sampled at baseline and on day 111 from a kidney transplant recipient. The origin of the receptors is a young adult male patient who had COVID-19 and was a kidney transplant recipient. A subset of T cells may come from the graft donor.

This clonotype occurred many times. The V call is TRBV18, the J call TRBJ2-4; 9 nucleotides match TRBD1. Germline V CDR1 and CDR2: KGHSH, LQKENI. The CDR3 is made up of 16 amino acids. The trim removed 6 bases at V and 7 bases at J, leaving 13 bases unmatched. In nucleotides, the CDR3 is TGTGCCAGCTCGCCTCCGGGACAGGGAAATGGGAACATTCAGTACTTC. It translates to CASSPPGQGNGNIQYF.

This clonotype was observed many times. The chain employs TRBV6-6 and TRBJ2-5; 7 bases map to TRBD1. This CDR3 has 15 amino acids. V was clipped by 8 bases and J by 3 bases; unmatched bases: 12. Germline CDR1 is MNHNY and CDR2 is SVGAGI (reference sequence). CDR3 DNA: TGTGCCAGCCAGGACCGACAGGGACGAAAAGAGACCCAGTACTTC. Its protein is CASQDRQGRKETQYF.

In its sample, this clonotype was seen a few times. The rearrangement links TRBV20-1 to TRBJ1-6; 7 bases fit TRBD1. The CDR3 totals 18 residues. Germline CDR1 is DFQATT and CDR2 is SNEGSKA (reference sequence). V shed 5 bases, J shed 7 bases, and the junction held 20 bases outside the gene matches. The CDR3 DNA reads as TGCAGTGCTCTCGAGGGTAGGGGGCGCGGAGGGAACAATTCACCCCTCCACTTT. This encodes CSALEGRGRGGNNSPLHF.

CDR3 in DNA: TGTGCCAGCAGCACGTCTACGGTCGTTAGAAAGACCCATGGCTACACCTTC. Amino acid sequence: CASSTSTVVRKTHGYTF. The V call is TRBV16, the J call TRBJ1-2; D call uncertain. Between the trimmed V and J ends, which lost 5 bases and 6 bases, there was a span of 25 bases. CDR3 length: 17 amino acids. Per germline, CDR1 KGHSY and CDR2 FQNENV. Complete variable domain (other parts from reference TRBV16 and TRBJ1-2): GEEVAQTPKHLVRGEGQKAKLYCAPIKGHSYVFWYQQVLKNEFKFLISFQNENVFDETGMPKERFSAKCLPNSPCSLEIQATKLEDSAVYFCASSTSTVVRKTHGYTFGSGTRLTVV.

As for this clonotype: Just one base apart from a much larger clone, this may be a read error. The chain couples TRBV7-6 to TRBJ1-2; D unclear. Germline V lookup: CDR1 SGHVS, CDR2 FNYEAQ. The CDR3 has 17 residues. As DNA, the CDR3 is TGTGCCAACAGCCTCGGAGTATACCATGGAAAGACCTATGGCTACACCTTC. Translation: CANSLGVYHGKTYGYTF.

Worth noting for this clonotype: Being one base from a much bigger clone, this may be a read error. The chain joins TRBV7-8 to TRBJ1-2, with TRBD1 matching 7 bases. Germline V gives CDR1 SGHVS, CDR2 FQNEAQ. CDR3 length: 18 amino acids. This CDR3 is CAGSLISGLRGEEYGYTF. CDR3 nucleotide sequence: TGTGCCGGCAGCCTCATCTCCGGCCTCAGGGGGGAAGAATATGGCTACACCTTC. Supplemented by reference TRBV7-8 and TRBJ1-2, the full variable domain reads GAGVSQSPRYKVAKRGQDVALRCDPISGHVSLFWYQQALGQGPEFLTYFQNEAQLDKSGLPSDRFFAERPEGSVSTLKIQRTQQEDSAVYLCAGSLISGLRGEEYGYTFGSGTRLTVV.

This clonotype was counted at least ten times. The chain uses TRBV28 and TRBJ1-2; a possible D gene is TRBD1 (5 bases). CDR3 length equals 14 residues. The V gene lost 6 bases and the J gene lost 4 bases, with 15 bases spanning the gap. CDR1 MDHEN and CDR2 SYDVKM come from the germline V gene. CDR3 protein: CASSRPGTGYGYTF. For the CDR3, the DNA is TGTGCCAGCAGCCGACCCGGGACCGGCTATGGCTACACCTTC.

The chain recombines TRBV2 with TRBJ1-1; no definite D call. CDR3 length: 15 amino acids. Trimming shortened V by 4 bases and J by 0 bases, and 12 bases separated the two germline ends. Germline V gene lookup returns CDR1 SNHLY and CDR2 FYNNEI. The CDR3 reads CASSVGQTLNTEAFF. The CDR3 bases are TGTGCCAGCAGTGTCGGGCAGACCTTGAACACTGAAGCTTTCTTT.

As for this clonotype: A much larger clone differs from this one at a single base, so this may be a read error. This rearrangement joins TRBV28 to TRBJ2-1, with 10 bases fitting TRBD1. The J call may be faulty, since TRBJ2-7 better matches the DNA end. The CDR3 totals 16 residues. Germline-derived CDR1 and CDR2 are MDHEN and SYDVKM. The chain's CDR3 is CASRSRTGGGSYEQYF. As DNA, the CDR3 is TGTGCCAGCAGATCCCGGACAGGGGGAGGCTCCTACGAGCAGTACTTC.

This clonotype was found many times. The chain couples TRBV6-5 to TRBJ2-7; 7 nucleotides line up with TRBD2. Germline CDR1 and CDR2: MNHEY and SVGAGI. The CDR3 is made up of 15 amino acids. V was pared by 6 bases and J by 2 bases, with 10 bases of the junction left unmatched. The CDR3 DNA follows: TGTGCCAGCAGACATATTATGGCGGGAGCCTACGAGCAGTACTTC. Residues: CASRHIMAGAYEQYF.

This clonotype came up many times. The rearrangement uses TRBV20-1 and TRBJ1-5, with a weak D call TRBD1 (6 bases). Germline V gene lookup returns CDR1 DFQATT and CDR2 SNEGSKA (reference sequence). The CDR3 has 13 residues. V was pared by 7 bases and J by 5 bases, with 15 bases between. CDR3 bases: TGCAGTGGTCAGGGGACTTTGGATCAGCCCCAGCATTTT. Its protein product is CSGQGTLDQPQHF.

The gene calls are TRBV28 and TRBJ2-4, with 7 bases aligning to TRBD2. In germline, CDR1 is MDHEN, CDR2 SYDVKM. CDR3 length: 17 residues. Trimming removed 6 bases from V and 2 bases from J; junction bases left unmatched: 13. CDR3 nucleotide sequence: TGTGCCAGCAGCCTCGGGGGGAGGGGAGGGTCCAAAAACATTCAGTACTTC. It translates to CASSLGGRGGSKNIQYF.

This clonotype was counted at least ten times. The V gene is TRBV24-1, the J gene TRBJ2-3; 11 bases line up with TRBD2. This CDR3 region has 16 residues. The junction had 0 bases not matched to a gene; V was cut back by 2 bases and J by 0 bases. Germline-derived CDR1 and CDR2 are KGHDR and SFDVKD. CDR3 sequence reads: CATSDWTSGSTDTQYF. The CDR3 DNA reads TGTGCCACCAGTGATTGGACTAGCGGGAGCACAGATACGCAGTATTTT.

This clonotype was counted ten times or more. The rearrangement links TRBV11-1 to TRBJ1-2, with TRBD1 as a possible D gene (5 bases). Trimming took 5 bases from V and 4 from J, leaving 23 bases between them. Germline V gives CDR1 SGHAT, CDR2 FQDESV (reference sequence). The CDR3 spans 17 residues. This CDR3 reads CASSRRGKAGKTYGYTF. The CDR3, as DNA: TGTGCCAGCAGCAGGAGGGGTAAGGCTGGAAAGACCTATGGCTACACCTTC.

Points on this clonotype: This may arise from a read error, as a much more abundant clone is one base away. The chain links TRBV7-2 to TRBJ1-6; no clear D gene. Germline V gives CDR1 SGHTA, CDR2 FQGNSA. The CDR3 totals 15 residues. The CDR3 region is CASSLGAANNSPPHF. CDR3 DNA: TGTGCCAGCAGCTTAGGGGCAGCTAATAATTCACCCCCCCACTTT.

This clonotype was counted at least ten times. The chain couples TRBV19 to TRBJ2-7, with D perhaps TRBD2 (5 bases). CDR3 length: 13 residues. Trimming cost V 8 bases and J 2 bases, with 13 bases left between them. Germline lookup yields CDR1 LNHDA and CDR2 SQIVND (reference sequence). Written as DNA, the CDR3 is TGTGCCAGTGGAGGACGAGGGACCTACGAGCAGTACTTC. Its translation: CASGGRGTYEQYF.

Turning to this clonotype: It may be a read error: a sequence one base away is much more abundant. The chain is built from TRBV19 and TRBJ1-6, with a weak D call TRBD1 (5 bases). The CDR3 loop spans 15 amino acids. Germline CDR1 reads LNHDA; CDR2 reads SQIVND (reference sequence). The CDR3: CVSSTRQGADSPLHF. The CDR3 nucleotides are TGTGTCAGTAGCACCCGGCAGGGCGCGGATTCACCCCTCCACTTT.

This clonotype was counted ten times or more. This CDR3 is CATQGIGDSPLHF. DNA for the CDR3: TGTGCTACCCAGGGAATTGGAGATTCACCCCTCCACTTT. V gene TRBV2 combines with J gene TRBJ1-6, with D possibly being TRBD1 (5 bases). The CDR3 length is 13 residues. Looked up from germline, CDR1 is SNHLY and CDR2 is FYNNEI. The full variable domain, rest sourced from reference TRBV2 and TRBJ1-6, is EPEVTQTPSHQVTQMGQEVILRCVPISNHLYFYWYRQILGQKVEFLVSFYNNEISEKSEIFDDQFSVERPDGSNFTLKIRSTKLEDSAMYFCATQGIGDSPLHFGNGTRLTVT.

Comments on this clonotype: It may be a read error: a sequence one base away is much more abundant. V usage is TRBV20-1 and J usage is TRBJ2-1, with D hard to call. The CDR3 loop spans 13 amino acids. CDR1 and CDR2 from the germline V gene are DFQATT and SNEGSKA (reference sequence). V lost 1 base to trimming and J lost 4 bases, with 8 bases between them. The CDR3 bases are TGCAGTGCTAGAGGTGTAATTTACAATGAGCAGTTCTTC. Encoded protein: CSARGVIYNEQFF.

This clonotype was found many times. The chain carries TRBV7-2 and TRBJ1-2; unclear D gene. With 5 bases removed from V and 4 bases from J, the gap between germline ends came to 23 bases. CDR1 and CDR2 from the germline V gene are SGHTA and FQGNSA. The CDR3 spans 17 residues. In DNA form, the CDR3 reads TGTGCCAGCAGCCCTTTGATCAGAGACGGAAAGACCTATGGCTACACCTTC. This codes for CASSPLIRDGKTYGYTF.